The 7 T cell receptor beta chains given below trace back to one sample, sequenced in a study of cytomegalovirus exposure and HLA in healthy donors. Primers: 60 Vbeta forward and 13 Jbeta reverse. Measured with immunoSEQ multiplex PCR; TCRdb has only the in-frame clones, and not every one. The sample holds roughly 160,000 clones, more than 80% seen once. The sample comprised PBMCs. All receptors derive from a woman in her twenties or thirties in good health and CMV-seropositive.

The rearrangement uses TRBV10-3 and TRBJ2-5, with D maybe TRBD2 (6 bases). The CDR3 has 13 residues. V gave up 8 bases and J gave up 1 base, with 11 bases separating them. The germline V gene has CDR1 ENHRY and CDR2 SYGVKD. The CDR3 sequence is CAIGAGTQETQYF. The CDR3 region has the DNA TGTGCCATCGGGGCGGGGACCCAAGAGACCCAGTACTTC.

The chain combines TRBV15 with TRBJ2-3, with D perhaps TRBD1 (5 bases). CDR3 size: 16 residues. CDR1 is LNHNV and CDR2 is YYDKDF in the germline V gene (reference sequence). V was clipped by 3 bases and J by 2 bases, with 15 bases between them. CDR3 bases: TGTGCCACCAGCAGGGGGTGGGGCAGGGTCACAGATACGCAGTATTTT. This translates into CATSRGWGRVTDTQYF.

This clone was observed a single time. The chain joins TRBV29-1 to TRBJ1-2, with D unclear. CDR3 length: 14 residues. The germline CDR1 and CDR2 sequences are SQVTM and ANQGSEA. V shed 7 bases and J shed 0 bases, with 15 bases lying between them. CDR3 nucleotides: TGCAGCGCACTGGCAGCGGAAGCTAACTATGGCTACACCTTC. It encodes CSALAAEANYGYTF. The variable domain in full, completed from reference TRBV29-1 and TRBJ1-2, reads SAVISQKPSRDICQRGTSLTIQCQVDSQVTMMFWYRQQPGQSLTLIATANQGSEATYESGFVIDKFPISRPNLTFSTLTVSNMSPEDSSIYLCSALAAEANYGYTFGSGTRLTVV.

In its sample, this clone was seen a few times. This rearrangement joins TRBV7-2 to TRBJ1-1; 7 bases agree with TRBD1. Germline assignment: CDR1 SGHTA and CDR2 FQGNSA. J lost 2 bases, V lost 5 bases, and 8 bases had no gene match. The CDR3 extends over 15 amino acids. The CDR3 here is CASSRQGQLNTEAFF. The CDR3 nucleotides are TGTGCCAGCAGCCGTCAGGGACAGCTCAACACTGAAGCTTTCTTT.

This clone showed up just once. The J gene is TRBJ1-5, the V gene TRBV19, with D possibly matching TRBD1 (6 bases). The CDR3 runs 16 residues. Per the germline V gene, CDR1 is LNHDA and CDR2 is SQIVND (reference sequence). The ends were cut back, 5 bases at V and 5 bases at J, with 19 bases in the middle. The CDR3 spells CASSRGRGKKDQPQHF. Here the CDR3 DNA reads TGTGCCAGTAGTCGCGGAAGGGGGAAGAAGGATCAGCCCCAGCATTTT.

The CDR3 is CASSPNYGDGREAFF. In nucleotides, the CDR3 is TGTGCCAGCAGCCCCAACTACGGTGATGGTAGGGAAGCTTTCTTT. The chain combines TRBV4-2 with TRBJ1-1; D remains unclear. Germline CDR1 is LGHNA and CDR2 is YNFKEQ. The CDR3 has 15 amino acids. V was clipped by 4 bases and J by 8 bases, with 20 bases between them.

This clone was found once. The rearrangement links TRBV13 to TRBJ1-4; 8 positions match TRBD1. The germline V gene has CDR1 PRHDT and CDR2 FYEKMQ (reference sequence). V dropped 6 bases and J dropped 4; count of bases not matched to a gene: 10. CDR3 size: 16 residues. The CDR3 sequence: CASSHEAGQVNEKLFF. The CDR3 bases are TGTGCCAGCAGTCACGAGGCGGGACAGGTTAATGAAAAACTGTTTTTT.